The 16 T cell receptor beta chains presented below share a single source sample, sequenced in a study of blood T cells in healthy people across ages (dated by TCRdb to between 2015 and 2016). The library was built by means of 5' RACE. Sequencing used an Illumina HiSeq 2500. A second PCR of about 6 to 12 cycles was performed with a sample-barcoded 5' primer and a J-beta primer mix. In-frame beta chains were kept once TCRdb had trimmed the public reads at Q25 with fastp and called clones with MiXCR. Identical CDR3 proteins give one entry, which carries the most common genes and DNA. This sample holds about 680,000 distinct CDR3 sequences; 45% to 50% were observed only once. The ten most abundant clones make up 25% to 35% of the sample. Sequencing was performed on blood. These receptors all come from an older woman in good health.

This clonotype was counted many times. V and J are TRBV29-1 and TRBJ1-5; the match to TRBD1 covers 9 bases. The germline V gene has CDR1 SQVTM and CDR2 ANQGSEA. CDR3 length: 14 residues. V shed 5 bases, J shed 4 bases, and the junction held 6 bases outside the gene matches. The CDR3 DNA is TGCAGCGTTTCGGGACAGGGTAAAAATCAGCCCCAGCATTTT. This encodes CSVSGQGKNQPQHF.

The CDR3 sequence: CASSPSGTFSYNEQFF. CDR3 DNA sequence: TGTGCCAGCAGCCCATCCGGGACTTTCTCCTACAATGAGCAGTTCTTC. This sequence joins TRBV11-1 and TRBJ2-1; tentative D call: TRBD2 (6 bases). Germline assignment: CDR1 SGHAT and CDR2 FQDESV (reference sequence). CDR3 length: 16 amino acids. The ends were cut back, 5 bases at V and 0 bases at J, with 14 bases in the middle.

This clonotype was found a few times. J is TRBJ2-7 and V is TRBV29-1, with D perhaps TRBD1 or TRBD2 (5 bases each). In germline, CDR1 is SQVTM, CDR2 ANQGSEA. With 0 bases removed from V and 2 bases from J, the gap between germline ends came to 8 bases. The CDR3 consists of 13 residues. CDR3 DNA: TGCAGCGTTGAAGATCAGGGAGCCTACGAGCAGTACTTC. Translated: CSVEDQGAYEQYF.

This clonotype was counted once. V usage is TRBV20-1 and J usage is TRBJ2-7; D call uncertain. Trimming pared 2 bases from V and 8 bases from J, leaving 13 bases between. Germline V gene data show CDR1 as DFQATT and CDR2 as SNEGSKA (reference sequence). The CDR3 runs 12 residues. The CDR3 DNA reads as TGCAGTGCTAGATCGCCCCTAGGGAAGCAGTACTTC. It codes for CSARSPLGKQYF.

This chain joins TRBV4-3 and TRBJ2-3; D gene unclear. Trimming shortened V by 0 bases and J by 2 bases, and 9 bases separated the two germline ends. CDR1 is LGHNA and CDR2 is YSLEER in the germline V gene. The CDR3 sequence is 15 residues long. This CDR3 is CASSQDLHYTDTQYF. CDR3 nucleotides: TGCGCCAGCAGCCAAGATCTGCACTACACAGATACGCAGTATTTT.

This clonotype was seen many times. The CDR3 reads CANGNDGEYEQFF. The CDR3 bases are TGTGCCAACGGGAACGACGGAGAATACGAGCAGTTCTTC. V gene TRBV2 combines with J gene TRBJ2-1; possibly TRBD2 for D (5 bases). CDR3 length: 13 amino acids. Germline V lookup: CDR1 SNHLY, CDR2 FYNNEI. V gave up 10 bases and J gave up 10 bases, with 20 bases separating them. Based on the CDR3 plus reference TRBV2 and TRBJ2-1, the full variable domain is EPEVTQTPSHQVTQMGQEVILRCVPISNHLYFYWYRQILGQKVEFLVSFYNNEISEKSEIFDDQFSVERPDGSNFTLKIRSTKLEDSAMYFCANGNDGEYEQFFGPGTRLTVL.

About this clonotype itself: Just one base apart from a much larger clone, this may be a read error. The chain joins TRBV29-1 to TRBJ2-7; maybe TRBD1 (7 bases). V was pared by 3 bases and J by 0 bases, with 15 bases between. This CDR3 spans 15 amino acids. Germline V CDR1 and CDR2: SQVTM, ANQGSEA. DNA for the CDR3: TGCAGCGTTGAGGAGGGACAGCTGGGCTCCTACGAGCAGTACTTC. This encodes CSVEEGQLGSYEQYF.

This clonotype came up a few times. The CDR3 spells CSASPYRATDSPLHF. Written as DNA, the CDR3 is TGCAGTGCTAGTCCTTACAGGGCTACTGATTCACCCCTCCACTTT. The chain joins TRBV20-1 to TRBJ1-6, with D maybe TRBD1 (6 bases). The CDR3 extends over 15 amino acids. V lost 3 bases and J 8 bases, leaving 17 bases between the germline ends. Germline lookup yields CDR1 DFQATT and CDR2 SNEGSKA (reference sequence).

A word on this clonotype: A read error may account for a junction end that differs from germline. The genes are TRBV3-1 and TRBJ2-1; D might be TRBD1 or TRBD2, each matching 5 bases. This CDR3 is built from 14 residues. Germline V CDR1 and CDR2: LGHDT, YNNKEL (reference sequence). For the CDR3, the DNA is TGTGCCAGCAGCCTTCGGGACCCCTACAATGGGCAGTTCTTC. Translating gives CASSLRDPYNGQFF.

The V gene is TRBV28, the J gene TRBJ2-7; 10 bases map to TRBD2. The CDR3 runs to 14 residues. V shed 3 bases and J 4 bases; nucleotides not matched to a gene: 3. Per germline, CDR1 MDHEN and CDR2 SYDVKM. DNA for the CDR3: TGTGCCAGCAGTTTGGCTAGCGGGAGATACGAGCAGTACTTC. Translated, it gives CASSLASGRYEQYF.

This chain uses TRBV10-3 with TRBJ2-1; D is perhaps TRBD2 (5 bases). The CDR3 length is 14 residues. V was trimmed by 6 bases and J by 0 bases, leaving 9 bases between them. CDR1 ENHRY and CDR2 SYGVKD come from the germline V gene. DNA of the CDR3: TGTGCCATCAGAGCGGAGAGCTCCTACAATGAGCAGTTCTTC. Translated, it gives CAIRAESSYNEQFF.

This clonotype appeared a few times. The chain uses TRBV28 and TRBJ2-5; D unresolved. The CDR3 has 14 amino acids. Germline V gene lookup returns CDR1 MDHEN and CDR2 SYDVKM. V was shortened by 5 bases and J by 2 bases, with 12 bases between the two germline ends. CDR3 DNA: TGTGCCAGCAGTCTTCAGGTTTTACAAGAGACCCAGTACTTC. This encodes CASSLQVLQETQYF.

The rearrangement joins TRBV12-3 or TRBV12-4 to TRBJ2-1; the D gene is possibly TRBD2 (6 bases). This CDR3 is built from 15 residues. The V and J ends lost 3 bases and 7 bases respectively, with 16 bases between them. CDR3 protein: CASSLISRRGNEQFF. CDR3 sequence (DNA): TGTGCCAGCAGTTTGATAAGTAGGAGGGGAAATGAGCAGTTCTTC.

Remarks on this clonotype: This clone may be a read error of a much larger clone one base away. The V gene is TRBV10-3, the J gene TRBJ2-4, with TRBD1 matching 8 bases. Germline V lookup: CDR1 ENHRY, CDR2 SYGVKD. The V gene end was trimmed by 8 bases and the J gene end by 15 bases; junction bases not matched to a gene: 15. This CDR3 has 13 residues. The CDR3 nucleotides read TGTGCCATCCAGAGACAGGGGAAGGAGACCCGGTACTTC. It is translated as CAIQRQGKETRYF.

This clonotype was seen more than once but under ten times. The chain carries TRBV19 and TRBJ1-2; TRBD1 aligns across 8 bases. Trimming cost V 7 bases and J 7 bases; bases outside gene matches: 5. Germline V lookup: CDR1 LNHDA, CDR2 SQIVND (reference sequence). The CDR3 contains 12 residues. CDR3: CASNSGGFGYTF. The CDR3 nucleotides read TGTGCCAGTAACTCAGGGGGCTTTGGCTACACCTTC. Full variable domain (remainder filled in from reference TRBV19 and TRBJ1-2): DGGITQSPKYLFRKEGQNVTLSCEQNLNHDAMYWYRQDPGQGLRLIYYSQIVNDFQKGDIAEGYSVSREKKESFPLTVTSAQKNPTAFYLCASNSGGFGYTFGSGTRLTVV.

The chain uses TRBV28 and TRBJ2-4; 7 nucleotides line up with TRBD1. The assigned J gene may be wrong: the sequence end matches TRBJ2-7 better. Per the germline V gene, CDR1 is MDHEN and CDR2 is SYDVKM. The CDR3 has 15 residues. CDR3: CASSPTGTESYEQYF. The CDR3 DNA sequence: TGTGCCAGCAGTCCGACCGGGACAGAGTCCTACGAGCAGTACTTC.